This T cell receptor (beta chain) derives from a study of cytomegalovirus exposure and HLA in healthy donors. PCR involved 60 Vbeta and 13 Jbeta primers. Method: immunoSEQ multiplex PCR; TCRdb's copy keeps in-frame clones and lacks some. The sample holds around 200,000 clones, around 80% seen once. Trimming pared 2 bases from V and 1 base from J, leaving 18 bases between. Germline values: CDR1 SGHRS, CDR2 YFSETQ. The CDR3 runs 17 residues. Sequencing was done on a sample of PBMCs. J is TRBJ1-1 and V is TRBV5-1; D is unresolved. The sequence was collected from a girl aged 2 to 9 in good health and CMV-seronegative. DNA of the CDR3: TGCGCCAGCAGCTTATTCAGGCTAGGACTTCAGAACACTGAAGCTTTCTTT. Its protein product is CASSLFRLGLQNTEAFF.